This T cell receptor beta chain originates from a study of blood T cell repertoires in COVID-19. Whole-study context: Sources were T cells, B-cell-depleted T cells, or PBMCs; the material itself was cDNA or gDNA.

Study processing details: Counts of nucleated cells, estimated from reference gene primer amplification, were obtained. Profiling relied on immunoSEQ multiplex PCR, and the TCRdb table lists in-frame clones only, not all of them. That table is the source of V, J and clone size, and D and trimming were worked out from the DNA. Counted here are around 300,000 clones, approximately 83% occurring once; the ten biggest clones make up about an eighth. Trimming cost V 3 bases and J 8 bases; bases outside gene matches: 8. The CDR3 runs 14 residues. Germline V gene lookup returns CDR1 MGHDK and CDR2 SYGVNS. This clonotype originated in a human donor in a cohort sampled during active COVID-19. The chain is built from TRBV25-1 and TRBJ1-2; 8 bases fit TRBD1. What was sequenced was peripheral blood. CDR3 in DNA: TGTGCCAGCAGTGAGGGACAGGTGGCGCGCGGCTACACCTTC. Its translation is CASSEGQVARGYTF.